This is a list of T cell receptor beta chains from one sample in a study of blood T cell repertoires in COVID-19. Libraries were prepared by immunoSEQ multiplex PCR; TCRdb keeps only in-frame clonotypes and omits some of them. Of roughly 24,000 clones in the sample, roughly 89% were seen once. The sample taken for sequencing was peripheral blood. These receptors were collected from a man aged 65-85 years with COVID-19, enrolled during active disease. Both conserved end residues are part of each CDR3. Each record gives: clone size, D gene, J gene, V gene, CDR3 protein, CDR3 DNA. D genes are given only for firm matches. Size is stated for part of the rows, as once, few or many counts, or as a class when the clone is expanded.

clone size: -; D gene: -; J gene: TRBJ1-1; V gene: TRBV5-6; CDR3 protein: CASSLPGARSNTEAFF; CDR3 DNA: TGTGCCAGCAGCTTGCCAGGGGCACGATCGAACACTGAAGCTTTCTTT
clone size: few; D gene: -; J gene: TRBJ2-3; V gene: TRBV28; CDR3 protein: CASSPLRQGGHTDTQYF; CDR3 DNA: TGTGCCAGCAGCCCCCTTAGGCAGGGAGGCCATACAGATACGCAGTATTTT
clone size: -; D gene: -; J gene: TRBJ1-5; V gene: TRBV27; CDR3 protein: CASSSSQVGGNQPQHF; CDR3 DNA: TGTGCCAGCAGTAGTTCCCAGGTCGGGGGCAATCAGCCCCAGCATTTT
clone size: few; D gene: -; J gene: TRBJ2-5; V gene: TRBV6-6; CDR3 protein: CASRLAGKTQYF; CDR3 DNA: TGTGCCAGCAGGCTAGCAGGAAAGACCCAGTACTTC
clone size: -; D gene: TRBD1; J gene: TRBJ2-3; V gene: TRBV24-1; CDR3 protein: CATSQGAPTDTQYF; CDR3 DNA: TGTGCCACCAGCCAGGGGGCCCCCACAGATACGCAGTATTTT
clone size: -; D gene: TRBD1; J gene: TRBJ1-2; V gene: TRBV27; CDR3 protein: CASSLTGTGSYGYTF; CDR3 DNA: TGTGCCAGCAGTTTAACCGGGACAGGGAGTTATGGCTACACCTTC
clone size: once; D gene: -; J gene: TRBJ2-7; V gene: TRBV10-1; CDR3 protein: CASSEKQGLDYEQYF; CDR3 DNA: TGCGCCAGCAGTGAAAAACAGGGTCTAGACTACGAGCAGTACTTC
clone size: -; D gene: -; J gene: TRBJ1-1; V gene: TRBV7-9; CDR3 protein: CASSPTALGNTEAFF; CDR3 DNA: TGTGCCAGCAGCCCAACAGCCCTGGGGAACACTGAAGCTTTCTTT
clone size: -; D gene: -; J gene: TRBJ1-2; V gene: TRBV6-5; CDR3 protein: CASSYGGDYGYTF; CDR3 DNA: TGTGCCAGCAGTTACGGGGGGGACTATGGCTACACCTTC
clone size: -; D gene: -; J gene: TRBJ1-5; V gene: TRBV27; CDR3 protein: CASNAEGVSNQPQHF; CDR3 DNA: TGTGCCAGCAATGCTGAAGGGGTGAGCAATCAGCCCCAGCATTTT
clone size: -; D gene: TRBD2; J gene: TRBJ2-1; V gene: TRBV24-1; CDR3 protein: CATSDQTSGRAGTQFF; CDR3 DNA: TGTGCCACCAGTGACCAAACTAGCGGGAGGGCCGGTACACAGTTCTTC
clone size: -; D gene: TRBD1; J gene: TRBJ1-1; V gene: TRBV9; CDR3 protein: CASSAQGGPNTEAFF; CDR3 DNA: TGTGCCAGCAGCGCTCAAGGGGGCCCGAACACTGAAGCTTTCTTT
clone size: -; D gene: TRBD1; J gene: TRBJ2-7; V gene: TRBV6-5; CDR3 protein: CASSTGAISYEQYF; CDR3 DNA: TGTGCCAGCAGTACAGGGGCCATCTCCTACGAGCAGTACTTC
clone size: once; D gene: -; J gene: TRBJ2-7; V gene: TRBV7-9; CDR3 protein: CASSGRPYEQYF; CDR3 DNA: TGTGCCAGCAGCGGCCGCCCATACGAGCAGTACTTC
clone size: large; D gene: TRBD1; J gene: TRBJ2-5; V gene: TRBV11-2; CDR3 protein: CASSSGGKETQYF; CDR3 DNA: TGTGCCAGCAGCTCAGGGGGAAAAGAGACCCAGTACTTC
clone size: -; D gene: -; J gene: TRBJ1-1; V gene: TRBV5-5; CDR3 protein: CASSLGTNRPPEAFF; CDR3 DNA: TGTGCCAGCAGCTTGGGCACCAACAGGCCACCTGAAGCTTTCTTT
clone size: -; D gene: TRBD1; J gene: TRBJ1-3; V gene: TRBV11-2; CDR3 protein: CASSLTDRGLRNTIYF; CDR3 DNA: TGTGCCAGCAGCTTGACCGACAGGGGGCTTAGAAACACCATATATTTT